This T cell receptor beta chain was recovered during a study of cytomegalovirus exposure and HLA in healthy donors. Study-level background: Assignment to the Caucasian-associated ancestry cluster applied to over 70% of the 300 to 500 genotyped donors. Overall study findings and caveats: Researchers reported in a later analysis that a missense DCLRE1C variant was tied to TCR beta V- and J-gene trimming.

PCR amplification relied on 60 Vbeta primers (plus 13 Jbeta primers). Generated by immunoSEQ multiplex PCR, the TCRdb table keeps only in-frame clones and is missing some. The sample lists approximately 170,000 clones, roughly 80% seen once, with roughly 2.3% in the top ten. Comment on this clone: Its antigen is not known.

In germline, CDR1 is SGHTA, CDR2 FQGTGA. The ends lost 5 bases at V and 1 base at J; junction bases unmatched: 8. The CDR3 length is 17 residues. V is TRBV7-3 and J is TRBJ2-2; 9 nucleotides align to TRBD2. The sequenced sample was PBMCs. This clonotype originated in a male donor in good health and CMV-seronegative. CDR3 amino acids: CASSHRLAGVNTGELFF. CDR3 nucleotides: TGTGCCAGCAGCCACCGTTTAGCGGGGGTGAACACCGGGGAGCTGTTTTTT.